This T cell receptor (beta chain) was profiled in a study of T cells in Graves' hyperthyroidism and ophthalmopathy (dated by TCRdb to 2018 to 2020). Background for the entire study: Peripheral blood samples were taken at initial diagnosis, before any treatment was given. After sampling, hyperthyroidism patients received methimazole starting at 30 mg daily, and ophthalmopathy patients received high-dose intravenous methylprednisolone. For training and testing, the 80 to 100 patients in the discovery cohort were randomly divided in a 7:3 ratio. The study also compared thyroid tissue and blood T-cell repertoires from 5 to 7 Graves' hyperthyroidism patients. TCR Vbeta CDR3 sequencing of approximately 140 peripheral blood samples (43 ophthalmopathy, 70 to 85 hyperthyroidism and around 17 progressor patients) is reported in the paper. Prospective prediction of ophthalmopathy was tested in an independent validation cohort consisting of 18 hyperthyroidism patients and around 17 patients who later progressed to ophthalmopathy. A discovery cohort of about a hundred patients, 43 with Graves' ophthalmopathy and 55 to 65 with stable Graves' hyperthyroidism, was used to find distinguishing TCR V-J signatures. What the study reported, not specific to this receptor: No statistical method was used to set the sample size in advance, and investigators knew the group allocation. In validation, the model predicted progression to ophthalmopathy a median of 6.5 months before onset, with about 70% sensitivity and about 72% specificity. In cross-validation, a model built on a 13 V-J signature told ophthalmopathy apart from stable hyperthyroidism with under 90% sensitivity and around 84% specificity, and in testing the same model reached 80%/75%. Most expanded thyroid clonotypes (frequency above 0.001) were also detected in blood, suggesting blood repertoires may reflect thyroid immune responses.

The TCR beta CDR3 regions were amplified from RNA transcripts. A first-round RT-PCR of the TCR CDR3 used the HTBI primer set with the Qiagen OneStep RT-PCR kit. A second multiplex PCR round built the libraries, followed by size selection and purification. Libraries were sequenced paired-end with 100 bp reads on an Illumina HiSeq2000. Regarding the original processing steps: SOAPnuke was used to process the raw data, with reads discarded if the reads contained adapters or uncalled bases, had a mean Phred below 15, or lacked an exact constant-primer or identifier match. High-quality paired reads were merged using COPE v1.2.5, and each unique nucleotide sequence was defined as a clonotype. MiTCR v1.1 was used to align clonotypes to the IMGT TRBV, TRBD and TRBJ reference segments. Analysis was restricted to V-J combinations with a frequency above 0.0001, which covered just over 98% of repertoires. A TCS score was defined as the ratio between F50 (clonal expansion) and ExV (chaos), using BLOSUM62-based TCRdist between CDR3 peptides within each V-J. Welch's t-statistics and random forest reduced 450 to 600 V-J features to around 14, which were used in a naive Bayes classifier (R e1071). TCRdb redid the processing of the public reads, applying fastp at Q25 and MiXCR, and retained in-frame beta chains. Identical CDR3 protein sequences are pooled into one entry, listed with their most common genes and DNA. The V and J calls and clone size are TCRdb's, not the authors'. This sample lists approximately 590,000 distinct CDR3 sequences; around 16% were detected once. Approximately 7.4% of the sample goes to the ten largest clones.

A patient counted as having stable Graves' hyperthyroidism if no progression to ophthalmopathy occurred over 18 months of follow-up. Hyperthyroidism patients were newly diagnosed, with disease duration under 2 months, and aged 18 to 65 years. Exclusion was applied to patients with uncontrolled infections, other autoimmune diseases, pregnancy or lactation. Diagnoses were established on the basis of clinical symptoms, serum thyroxine and TRAb, thyroid ultrasound, and orbital computed tomography. PBMCs were separated from roughly 9.6 ml of fresh peripheral blood using Ficoll-Paque density gradient centrifugation. Trizol reagent was used to extract total RNA, and RNA quality was then checked on an Agilent 2100 Bioanalyzer. This clonotype was observed a handful of times. It has no known antigen specificity. One base away there is no much larger clone; base qualities are not given. Trimming leaves V shorter by 3 bases and J shorter by 7 bases, with the junction holding 12 bases beyond the gene matches. The cysteine opens and the phenylalanine closes a CDR3 of 16 amino acids. Only the CDR3 part of the read is kept: 48 bases, read in frame from the first base. The germline V gene encodes CDR1 DFQATT and CDR2 SNEGSKA (reference sequence).

The sequence came from a woman younger than 45 with Graves' hyperthyroidism. The sequence joins TRBV20-1 to TRBJ2-1; 10 bases in between match TRBD2. Sequenced sample: blood. The CDR3 sequence is CSARAQRLAGANEQFF. The nucleotide sequence reads as follows: TGCAGTGCTAGGGCCCAAAGGCTAGCGGGAGCTAATGAGCAGTTCTTC.